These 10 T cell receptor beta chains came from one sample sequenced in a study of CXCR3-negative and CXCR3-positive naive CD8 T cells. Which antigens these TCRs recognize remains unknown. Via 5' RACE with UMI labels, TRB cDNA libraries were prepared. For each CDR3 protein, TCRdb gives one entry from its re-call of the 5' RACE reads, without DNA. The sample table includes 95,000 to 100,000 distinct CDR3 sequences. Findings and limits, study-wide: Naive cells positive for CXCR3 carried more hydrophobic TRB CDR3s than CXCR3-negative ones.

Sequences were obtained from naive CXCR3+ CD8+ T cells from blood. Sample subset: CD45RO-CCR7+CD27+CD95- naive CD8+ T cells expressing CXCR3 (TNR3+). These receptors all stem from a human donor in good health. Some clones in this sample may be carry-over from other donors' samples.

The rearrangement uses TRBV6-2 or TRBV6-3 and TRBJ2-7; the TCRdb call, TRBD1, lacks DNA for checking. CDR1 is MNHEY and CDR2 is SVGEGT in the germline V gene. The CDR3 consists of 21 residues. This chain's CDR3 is CASSPRRGTGPGETWLGEQYF.

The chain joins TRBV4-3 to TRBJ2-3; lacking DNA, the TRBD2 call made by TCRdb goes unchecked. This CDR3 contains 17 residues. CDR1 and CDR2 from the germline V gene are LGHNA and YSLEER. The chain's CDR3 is CASSQESEAGGPYTQYF.

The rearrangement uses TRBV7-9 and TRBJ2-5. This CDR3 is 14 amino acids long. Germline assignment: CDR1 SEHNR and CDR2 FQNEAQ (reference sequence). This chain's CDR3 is CASSLVLAQETQYF.

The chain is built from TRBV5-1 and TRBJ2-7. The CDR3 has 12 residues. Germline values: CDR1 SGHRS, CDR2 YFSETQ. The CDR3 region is CASSAESYEQYF.

The CDR3 loop is CASSYARRGNIQYF. This chain joins TRBV6-5 and TRBJ2-4; TCRdb names TRBD1, which stays unverified in the absence of DNA. The CDR3 extends over 14 amino acids. Germline V gene sequence: CDR1 MNHEY, CDR2 SVGAGI.

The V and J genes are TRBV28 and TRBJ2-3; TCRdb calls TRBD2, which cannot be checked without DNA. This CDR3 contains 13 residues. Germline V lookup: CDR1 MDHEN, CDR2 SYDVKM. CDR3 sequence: CASREAGADTQYF.

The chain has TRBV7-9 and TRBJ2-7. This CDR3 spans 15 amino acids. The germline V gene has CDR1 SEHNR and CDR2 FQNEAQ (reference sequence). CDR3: CASSELTGGSYEQYF. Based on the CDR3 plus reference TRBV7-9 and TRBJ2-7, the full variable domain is DTGVSQNPRHKITKRGQNVTFRCDPISEHNRLYWYRQTLGQGPEFLTYFQNEAQLEKSRLLSDRFSAERPKGSFSTLEIQRTEQGDSAMYLCASSELTGGSYEQYFGPGTRLTVT.

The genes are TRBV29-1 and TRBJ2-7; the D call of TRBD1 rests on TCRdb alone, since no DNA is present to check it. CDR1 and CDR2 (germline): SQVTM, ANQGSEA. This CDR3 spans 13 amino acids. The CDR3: CSVLDRGRAEQYF.

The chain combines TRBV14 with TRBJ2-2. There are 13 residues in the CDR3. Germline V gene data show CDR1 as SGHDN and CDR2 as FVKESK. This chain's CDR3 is CASSLSPSGELFF.

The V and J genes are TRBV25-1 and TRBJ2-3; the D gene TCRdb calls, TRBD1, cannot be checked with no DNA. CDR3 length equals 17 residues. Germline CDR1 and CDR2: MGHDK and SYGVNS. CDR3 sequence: CASSNTRTLWPTDTQYF.